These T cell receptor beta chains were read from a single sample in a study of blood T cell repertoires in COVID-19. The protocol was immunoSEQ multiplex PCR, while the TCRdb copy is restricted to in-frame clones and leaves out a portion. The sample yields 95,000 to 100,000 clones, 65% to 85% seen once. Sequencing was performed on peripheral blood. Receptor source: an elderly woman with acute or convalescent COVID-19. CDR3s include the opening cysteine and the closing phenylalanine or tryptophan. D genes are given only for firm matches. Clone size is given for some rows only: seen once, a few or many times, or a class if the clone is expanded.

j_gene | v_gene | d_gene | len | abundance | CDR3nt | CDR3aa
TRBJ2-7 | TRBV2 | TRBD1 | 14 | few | TGTGCCAGCAGGGGCCTGACAGGGTCCTACGAGCAGTACTTC | CASRGLTGSYEQYF
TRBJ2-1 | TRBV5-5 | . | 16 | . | TGTGCCAGCAGCTTGGGACTTCCCCCGTGGTACAATGAGCAGTTCTTC | CASSLGLPPWYNEQFF
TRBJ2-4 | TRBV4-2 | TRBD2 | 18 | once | TGTGCCAGCAGCCAAGGGGCGGGGGGGGTATTAGCCAAAAACATTCAGTACTTC | CASSQGAGGVLAKNIQYF
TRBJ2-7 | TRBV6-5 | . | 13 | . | TGTGCCAGCAGTTACTCAGGGCGGGACGAGCAGTACTTC | CASSYSGRDEQYF
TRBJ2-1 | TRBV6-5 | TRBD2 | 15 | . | TGTGCCAGCAGCAGCCGATTGGGAGGGTTCAATGAGCAGTTCTTC | CASSSRLGGFNEQFF
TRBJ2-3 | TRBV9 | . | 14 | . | TGTGCCAGCAGCGTCGACAGGCACACAGATACGCAGTATTTT | CASSVDRHTDTQYF
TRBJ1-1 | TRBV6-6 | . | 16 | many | TGTGCCAGCATGGGCGGGGGCGCCCTTATGAACACTGAAGCTTTCTTT | CASMGGGALMNTEAFF
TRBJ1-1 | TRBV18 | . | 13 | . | TGTGCCAGCTCACCAGACATGAACACTGAAGCTTTCTTT | CASSPDMNTEAFF
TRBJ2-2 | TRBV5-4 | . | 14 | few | TGTGCCAGCAGCTCTGCCTCGGGTTCCGGGGAGCTGTTTTTT | CASSSASGSGELFF
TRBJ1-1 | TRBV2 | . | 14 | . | TGTGCCAGCAGCCCCGCTATGGGGGGCACTGAAGCTTTCTTT | CASSPAMGGTEAFF
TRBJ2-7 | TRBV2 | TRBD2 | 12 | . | TGTGCCAGCAGTCGGGAGGGGTACGAGCAGTACTTC | CASSREGYEQYF
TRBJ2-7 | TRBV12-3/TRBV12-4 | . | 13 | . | TGTGCCAGCAGTTTAGCCGCGGGGCACGAGCAGTACTTC | CASSLAAGHEQYF
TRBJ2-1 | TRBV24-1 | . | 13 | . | TGTGCCACCAGTGATCCGGGTAGTCGTGAGCAGTTCTTC | CATSDPGSREQFF
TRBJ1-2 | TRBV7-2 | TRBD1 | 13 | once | TGTGCCAGCAGCCTCGGGACAGGGATTGGCTACACCTTC | CASSLGTGIGYTF
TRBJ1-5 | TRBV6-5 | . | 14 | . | TGTGCCAGCAGTTATAGCGGGGGTGGTCAGCCCCAGCATTTT | CASSYSGGGQPQHF
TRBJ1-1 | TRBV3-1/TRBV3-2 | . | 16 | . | TGTGCCAGCAGCCAGGACAGCTTCGGTGGGAACACTGAAGCTTTCTTT | CASSQDSFGGNTEAFF
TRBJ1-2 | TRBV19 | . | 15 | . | TGTGCCAGTAGGACCCAGTTGGAGGGGCCCTATGGCTACACCTTC | CASRTQLEGPYGYTF
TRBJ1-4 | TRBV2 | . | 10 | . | TGTGCCAGCCGGGCGGAGGGACTGTTTTTT | CASRAEGLFF
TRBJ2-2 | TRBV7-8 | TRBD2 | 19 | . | TGTGCCAGCAGCGTACTCATCGGACTAGCGGGGGCGGGCACCGGGGAGCTGTTTTTT | CASSVLIGLAGAGTGELFF
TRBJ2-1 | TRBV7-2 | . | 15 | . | TGTGCCAGCAGCTTATCTCGGAGTTCCTACAATGAGCAGTTCTTC | CASSLSRSSYNEQFF
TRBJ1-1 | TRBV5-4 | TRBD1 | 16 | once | TGTGCCAGCAGCCCGGGGACAGGGAGGGCGAACACTGAAGCTTTCTTT | CASSPGTGRANTEAFF
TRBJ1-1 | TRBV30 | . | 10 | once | TGTGCCTGGGCACGGACAGTACCTTTCTTT | CAWARTVPFF
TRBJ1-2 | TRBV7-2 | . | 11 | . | TGTGCCAGCAGCTCGGGATATGGCTACACCTTC | CASSSGYGYTF
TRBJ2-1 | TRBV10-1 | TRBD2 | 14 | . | TGCGCCAGCAGTGAATCGGCTAGCGGGCCCGGGCAGTTCTTC | CASSESASGPGQFF
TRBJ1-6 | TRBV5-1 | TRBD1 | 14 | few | TGCGCCAGCAGCATAAACAGGGGTAATTCACCCCTCCACTTT | CASSINRGNSPLHF
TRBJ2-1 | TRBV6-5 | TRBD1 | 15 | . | TGTGCCAGCGGGACAGGACTCACGTACGACAATGAGCAGTTCTTC | CASGTGLTYDNEQFF
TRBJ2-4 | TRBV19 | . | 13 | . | TGTGCCAGTGGGGAGCTAGCCAAAAACATTCAGTACTTC | CASGELAKNIQYF
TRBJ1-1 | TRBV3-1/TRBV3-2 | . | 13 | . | TGTGCCAGCAGCCGCGGACAGAACACTGAAGCTTTCTTT | CASSRGQNTEAFF
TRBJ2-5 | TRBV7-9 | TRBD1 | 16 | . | TGTGCCAGCAGCTTGACCGGGACAGGGGGCAGAGAGACCCAGTACTTC | CASSLTGTGGRETQYF